This TCR beta chain came from a study of CD8 T cells in Susac syndrome. Germline CDR1 is GTSNPN and CDR2 is SVGIG (reference sequence). Trimming took off 3 bases at V and 0 bases at J, with 8 bases between the two ends. CDR3 length: 13 residues. TCR beta sequencing covered blood CD8+ and CD4+ T cells. Reverse transcription of about 0.5 to 1 ug RNA used random hexamers. Amplification of the TCR beta CDR3 was carried out by immunoSEQ multiplex PCR, which spanned a total of 54 Vbeta and 13 Jbeta segments. TCRdb reprocessed the immunoSEQ multiplex PCR reads via MiXCR and lists one record per CDR3 protein. The sample has some 300,000 distinct CDR3 sequences, approximately 90% seen once.

This chain links TRBV30 with TRBJ1-2, with D unclear. Sequenced material: CD8+ T cells from PBMCs. This clonotype originated in a human donor with multiple sclerosis. As DNA, the CDR3 is TGTGCCTGGAGCACCCCGACTAACTATGGCTACACCTTC. It codes for CAWSTPTNYGYTF. Variable domain in full (rest from reference TRBV30 and TRBJ1-2): SQTIHQWPATLVQPVGSPLSLECTVEGTSNPNLYWYRQAAGRGLQLLFYSVGIGQISSEVPQNLSASRPQDRQFILSSKKLLLSDSGFYLCAWSTPTNYGYTFGSGTRLTVV.